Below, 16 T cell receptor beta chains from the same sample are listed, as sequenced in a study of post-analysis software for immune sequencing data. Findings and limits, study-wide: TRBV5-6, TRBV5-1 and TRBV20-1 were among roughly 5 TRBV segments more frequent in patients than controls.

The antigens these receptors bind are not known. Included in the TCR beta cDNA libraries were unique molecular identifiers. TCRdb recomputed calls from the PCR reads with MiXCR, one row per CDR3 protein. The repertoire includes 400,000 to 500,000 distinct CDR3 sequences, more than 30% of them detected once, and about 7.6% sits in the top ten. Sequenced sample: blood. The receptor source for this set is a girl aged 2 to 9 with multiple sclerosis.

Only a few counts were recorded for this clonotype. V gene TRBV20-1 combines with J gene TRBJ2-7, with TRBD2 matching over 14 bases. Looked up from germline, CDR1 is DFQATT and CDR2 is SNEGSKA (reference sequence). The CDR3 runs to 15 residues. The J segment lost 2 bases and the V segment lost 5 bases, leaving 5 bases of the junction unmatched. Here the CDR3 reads CSALGLAGGPYEQYF. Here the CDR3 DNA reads TGCAGTGCTCTCGGACTAGCGGGGGGCCCCTACGAGCAGTACTTC.

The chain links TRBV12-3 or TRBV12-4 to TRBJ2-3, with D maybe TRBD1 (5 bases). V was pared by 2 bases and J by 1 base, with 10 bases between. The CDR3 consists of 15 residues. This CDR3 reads CASSLQGLGTDTQYF. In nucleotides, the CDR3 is TGTGCCAGCAGTTTACAGGGTTTGGGCACAGATACGCAGTATTTT.

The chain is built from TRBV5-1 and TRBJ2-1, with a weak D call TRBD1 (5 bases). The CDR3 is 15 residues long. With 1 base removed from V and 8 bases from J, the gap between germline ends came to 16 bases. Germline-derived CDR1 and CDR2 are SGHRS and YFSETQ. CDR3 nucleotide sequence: TGCGCCAGCAGCTTGAGGCAGGGCCAGAAGGATGAGCAGTTCTTC. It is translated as CASSLRQGQKDEQFF.

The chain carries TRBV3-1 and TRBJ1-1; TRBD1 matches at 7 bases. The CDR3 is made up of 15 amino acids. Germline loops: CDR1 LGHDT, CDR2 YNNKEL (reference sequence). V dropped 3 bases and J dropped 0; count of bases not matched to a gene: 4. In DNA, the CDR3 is TGTGCCAGCAGCCACTCGGACAGGCTGAACACTGAAGCTTTCTTT. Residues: CASSHSDRLNTEAFF.

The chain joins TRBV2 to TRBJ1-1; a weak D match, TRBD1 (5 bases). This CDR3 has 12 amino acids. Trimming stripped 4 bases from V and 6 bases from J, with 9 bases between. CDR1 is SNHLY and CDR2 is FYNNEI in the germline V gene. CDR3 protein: CASSGMGAEAFF. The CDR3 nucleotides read TGTGCCAGCAGTGGTATGGGGGCTGAAGCTTTCTTT.

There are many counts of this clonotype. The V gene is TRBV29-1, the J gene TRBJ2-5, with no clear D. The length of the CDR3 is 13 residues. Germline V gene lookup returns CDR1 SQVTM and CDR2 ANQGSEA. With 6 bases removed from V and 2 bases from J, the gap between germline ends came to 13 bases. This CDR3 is CSVRQVLQETQYF. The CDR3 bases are TGCAGCGTCCGCCAGGTACTACAAGAGACCCAGTACTTC.

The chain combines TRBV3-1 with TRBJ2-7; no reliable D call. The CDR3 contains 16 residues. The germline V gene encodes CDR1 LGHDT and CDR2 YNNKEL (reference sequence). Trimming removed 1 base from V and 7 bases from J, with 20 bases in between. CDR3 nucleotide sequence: TGTGCCAGCAGCCAAGCCCCTCCAAGGCAGACCAATGAGCAGTACTTC. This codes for CASSQAPPRQTNEQYF.

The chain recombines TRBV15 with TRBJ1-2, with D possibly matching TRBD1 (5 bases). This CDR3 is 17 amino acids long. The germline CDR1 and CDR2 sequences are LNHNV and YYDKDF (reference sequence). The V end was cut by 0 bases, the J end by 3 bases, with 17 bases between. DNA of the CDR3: TGTGCCACCAGCAGAGACCGCCGGGACCTACGGGACTATGGCTACACCTTC. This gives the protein CATSRDRRDLRDYGYTF.

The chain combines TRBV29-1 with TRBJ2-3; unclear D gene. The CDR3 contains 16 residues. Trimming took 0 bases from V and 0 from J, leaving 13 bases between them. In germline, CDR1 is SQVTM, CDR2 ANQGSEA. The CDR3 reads CSVEDPETQSTDTQYF. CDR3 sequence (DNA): TGCAGCGTTGAAGACCCCGAGACCCAAAGCACAGATACGCAGTATTTT.

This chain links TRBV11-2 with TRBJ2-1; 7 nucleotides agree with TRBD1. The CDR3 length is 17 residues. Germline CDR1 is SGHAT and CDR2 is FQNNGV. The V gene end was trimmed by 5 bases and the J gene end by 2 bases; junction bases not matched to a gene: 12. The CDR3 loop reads CASSRNPGQPTYNEQFF. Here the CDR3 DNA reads TGTGCCAGCAGCCGAAATCCGGGACAGCCTACCTACAATGAGCAGTTCTTC.

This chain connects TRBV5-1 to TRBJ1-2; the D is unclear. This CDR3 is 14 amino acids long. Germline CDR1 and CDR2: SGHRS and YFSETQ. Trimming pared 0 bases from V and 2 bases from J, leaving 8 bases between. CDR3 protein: CASSLATVNYGYTF. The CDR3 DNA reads TGCGCCAGCAGCTTGGCAACAGTGAACTATGGCTACACCTTC.

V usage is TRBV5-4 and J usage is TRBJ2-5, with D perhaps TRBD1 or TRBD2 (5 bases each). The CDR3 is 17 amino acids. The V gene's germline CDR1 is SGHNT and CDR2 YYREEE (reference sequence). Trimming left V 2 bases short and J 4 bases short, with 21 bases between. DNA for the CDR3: TGTGCCAGCAGCTTTTCCCCGGGACGCCCGCGAGGAGAGACCCAGTACTTC. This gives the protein CASSFSPGRPRGETQYF.

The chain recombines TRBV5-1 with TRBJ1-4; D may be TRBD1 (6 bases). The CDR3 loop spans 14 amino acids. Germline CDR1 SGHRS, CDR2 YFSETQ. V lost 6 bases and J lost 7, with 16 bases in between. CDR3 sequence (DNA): TGCGCCAGCAAGTCGGACAGCGTCGGTGAAAAACTGTTTTTT. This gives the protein CASKSDSVGEKLFF.

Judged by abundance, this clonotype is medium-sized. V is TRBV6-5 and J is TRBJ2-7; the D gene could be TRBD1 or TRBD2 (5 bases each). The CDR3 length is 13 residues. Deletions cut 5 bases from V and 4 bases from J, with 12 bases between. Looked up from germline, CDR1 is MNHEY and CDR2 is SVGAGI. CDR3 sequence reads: CASSKRDGYEQYF. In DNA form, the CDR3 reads TGTGCCAGCAGTAAACGGGACGGGTACGAGCAGTACTTC.

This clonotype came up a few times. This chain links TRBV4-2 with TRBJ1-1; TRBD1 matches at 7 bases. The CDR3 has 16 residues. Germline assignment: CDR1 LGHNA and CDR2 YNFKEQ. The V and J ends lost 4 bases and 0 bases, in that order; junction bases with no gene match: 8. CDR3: CASSPGTALMNTEAFF. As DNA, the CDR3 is TGTGCCAGCAGCCCCGGGACAGCCCTTATGAACACTGAAGCTTTCTTT.

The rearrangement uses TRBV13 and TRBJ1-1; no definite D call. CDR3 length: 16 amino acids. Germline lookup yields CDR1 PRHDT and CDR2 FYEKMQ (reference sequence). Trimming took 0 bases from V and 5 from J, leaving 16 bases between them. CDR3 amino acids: CASSLGLSGRRTEAFF. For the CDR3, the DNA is TGTGCCAGCAGCTTAGGCCTAAGCGGCAGACGGACTGAAGCTTTCTTT.